This passage covers 2 T cell receptor beta chains from one sample sequenced in a study of cytomegalovirus exposure and HLA in healthy donors. Use of 60 Vbeta and 13 Jbeta primers characterized the PCR. Sequencing was performed with immunoSEQ multiplex PCR; in TCRdb, only in-frame clones are kept and a portion is missing. Here the sample spans about 76,000 clones, over 65% being singletons. Sequenced sample: PBMCs. Source of these receptors: a woman aged 40 to 50 in good health and CMV-seropositive.

The V call is TRBV30, the J call TRBJ2-2; no clear D. This CDR3 has 12 residues. CDR1 GTSNPN and CDR2 SVGIG come from the germline V gene (reference sequence). V dropped 3 bases and J dropped 2 bases, with 4 bases sitting between them. The CDR3 sequence is CAWRGNTGELFF. The CDR3 coding sequence is TGTGCCTGGAGGGGCAACACCGGGGAGCTGTTTTTT.

The chain has TRBV27 and TRBJ1-1; possibly TRBD1 for D (5 bases). The CDR3 contains 16 residues. Germline V gives CDR1 MNHEY, CDR2 SMNVEV (reference sequence). Trimming left V 6 bases short and J 3 bases short, with 20 bases between. The CDR3 DNA reads as TGTGCCAGCAGGGGGCGTCTGGGGGTAGCGGACACTGAAGCTTTCTTT. Its translation: CASRGRLGVADTEAFF.